Shown below are 28 T cell receptor beta chains from a single sample sequenced in a study of CD8+ T cells in alopecia areata (dated by TCRdb to the late 2010s). Reading the label with the study, this specimen's time point is: around 22 weeks on oral tofacitinib. Sample treatment or condition, as interpreted from the label and publication: oral pan-JAK inhibitor, 5-10 mg twice daily. The library was produced with the immunoSEQ multiplex PCR assay. For TCR sequencing, RNA was extracted from every sample and reverse transcribed into cDNA to serve as template. TCRdb obtained this table from immuneACCESS and retained in-frame rearrangements with V and J assigned. These tables miss some clones; where compared with another copy, unresolved V genes account for less than half of the shortfall, and the remainder is unexplained. Within this sample are over 70,000 clones, with about 71% of them counted one time only. Jointly, the top ten make up around 24% of the sample.

The starting material was CD8+ T cells sorted from blood, obtained at week 24, from a patient treated with tofacitinib. The receptors were sampled from a human donor with alopecia areata.

The chain couples TRBV6-5 to TRBJ1-1; D remains ambiguous. There are 13 residues in the CDR3. Germline lookup yields CDR1 MNHEY and CDR2 SVGAGI. Trimming shortened V by 0 bases and J by 8 bases, and 10 bases separated the two germline ends. The CDR3 DNA reads as TGTGCCAGCAGTTACTCGATGCCCCCGGAAGCTTTCTTT. As protein: CASSYSMPPEAFF.

This clone was detected only a few times. The rearrangement uses TRBV4-1 and TRBJ2-3, with D uncertain. The CDR3 totals 13 residues. Germline V gene data show CDR1 as MGHRA and CDR2 as YSYEKL. V was trimmed by 2 bases and J by 6 bases, leaving 9 bases between them. The CDR3 region has the DNA TGCGCCAGCAGCCAACTAGTCACGGATACGCAGTATTTT. This gives the protein CASSQLVTDTQYF.

The chain recombines TRBV5-4 with TRBJ1-1; D not resolved. Germline lookup yields CDR1 SGHNT and CDR2 YYREEE (reference sequence). The CDR3 has 12 residues. V was clipped by 2 bases and J by 3 bases, with 5 bases between them. This chain's CDR3 is CASSLPYTEAFF. In DNA form, the CDR3 reads TGTGCCAGCAGCTTACCGTACACTGAAGCTTTCTTT.

The chain combines TRBV6-6 with TRBJ2-7, with D possibly TRBD2 on 6 matching bases. Trimming pared 5 bases from V and 2 bases from J, leaving 10 bases between. Germline V gene lookup returns CDR1 MNHNY and CDR2 SVGAGI (reference sequence). The CDR3 runs to 13 residues. CDR3 coding DNA: TGTGCCAGCAGTGAGTGGGGGGCCTACGAGCAGTACTTC. This sequence encodes CASSEWGAYEQYF.

V gene TRBV5-1 combines with J gene TRBJ1-5; 11 bases are a match to TRBD1. CDR3 size: 16 residues. The junction had 0 bases not matched to a gene; V was cut back by 0 bases and J by 1 base. Germline CDR1 and CDR2: SGHRS and YFSETQ. The CDR3, as DNA: TGCGCCAGCAGCTTGGGGACAGGGGGCAGCAATCAGCCCCAGCATTTT. This translates into CASSLGTGGSNQPQHF.

The chain joins TRBV19 to TRBJ2-2; 9 nucleotides match TRBD1. The CDR3 consists of 17 residues. CDR1 LNHDA and CDR2 SQIVND come from the germline V gene (reference sequence). The trim removed 7 bases at V and 1 base at J, leaving 10 bases unmatched. CDR3: CASTSFTGGLNTGELFF. Here the CDR3 DNA reads TGTGCCAGTACCTCATTCACAGGGGGCTTGAACACCGGGGAGCTGTTTTTT.

This sequence joins TRBV4-2 and TRBJ2-2, with 9 bases that match TRBD1. V shed 4 bases and J 5 bases; nucleotides not matched to a gene: 5. The CDR3 is 15 amino acids. Per the germline V gene, CDR1 is LGHNA and CDR2 is YNFKEQ. Written as DNA, the CDR3 is TGTGCCAGCAGCCCGATGACAGGGGGTACCGGGGAGCTGTTTTTT. It is translated as CASSPMTGGTGELFF.

This clone occurred a few times. The chain links TRBV7-9 to TRBJ2-7, with D perhaps assigned TRBD1 or TRBD2 (6 bases each). Per the germline V gene, CDR1 is SEHNR and CDR2 is FQNEAQ (reference sequence). V was clipped by 6 bases and J by 6 bases, with 21 bases between them. The CDR3 totals 15 residues. CDR3 bases: TGTGCCAGCAGTGCCGGGGGCGCCGGCCTTGGCGAGCAGTACTTC. Protein product: CASSAGGAGLGEQYF.

This rearrangement joins TRBV6-6 to TRBJ2-5; D possibly corresponds to TRBD1 (5 bases). Germline loops: CDR1 MNHNY, CDR2 SVGAGI (reference sequence). Deletions cut 4 bases from V and 2 bases from J, with 11 bases between. The CDR3 spans 14 residues. The DNA for the CDR3 is TGTGCCAGCAGTTGGTCCAGGGAACAAGAGACCCAGTACTTC. This sequence encodes CASSWSREQETQYF.

This clone was observed many times. This chain joins TRBV28 and TRBJ2-4; tentative D call: TRBD1 (6 bases). With 5 bases removed from V and 6 bases from J, the gap between germline ends came to 17 bases. The CDR3 loop spans 15 amino acids. The germline gives CDR1 MDHEN, CDR2 SYDVKM. The CDR3 reads CASSRNMGAVNIQYF. In DNA form, the CDR3 reads TGTGCCAGCAGTCGGAATATGGGGGCTGTAAACATTCAGTACTTC. Supplemented by reference TRBV28 and TRBJ2-4, the full variable domain reads DVKVTQSSRYLVKRTGEKVFLECVQDMDHENMFWYRQDPGLGLRLIYFSYDVKMKEKGDIPEGYSVSREKKERFSLILESASTNQTSMYLCASSRNMGAVNIQYFGAGTRLSVL.

This rearrangement joins TRBV5-6 to TRBJ2-6, with D unresolved. V lost 0 bases and J lost 0, with 7 bases in between. The V gene's germline CDR1 is SGHDT and CDR2 YYEEEE. The CDR3 is made up of 16 amino acids. The CDR3 region has the DNA TGTGCCAGCAGCTTGGCTAGGAACTCTGGGGCCAACGTCCTGACTTTC. Its protein product is CASSLARNSGANVLTF. The full variable domain, with the rest looked up from reference TRBV5-6 and TRBJ2-6, is DAGVTQSPTHLIKTRGQQVTLRCSPKSGHDTVSWYQQALGQGPQFIFQYYEEEERQRGNFPDRFSGHQFPNYSSELNVNALLLGDSALYLCASSLARNSGANVLTFGAGSRLTVL.

This rearrangement joins TRBV28 to TRBJ1-1; a possible D gene is TRBD1 (5 bases). The CDR3 totals 14 residues. Trimming removed 3 bases at V and 5 bases at J, with 13 bases between. CDR1 MDHEN and CDR2 SYDVKM come from the germline V gene. The CDR3 is CASSFLGGRTEAFF. The CDR3, as DNA: TGTGCCAGCAGTTTTCTCGGGGGAAGGACTGAAGCTTTCTTT. Based on the CDR3 plus reference TRBV28 and TRBJ1-1, the full variable domain is DVKVTQSSRYLVKRTGEKVFLECVQDMDHENMFWYRQDPGLGLRLIYFSYDVKMKEKGDIPEGYSVSREKKERFSLILESASTNQTSMYLCASSFLGGRTEAFFGQGTRLTVV.

The chain joins TRBV5-4 to TRBJ2-7, with 7 bases fitting TRBD1. Germline CDR1 reads SGHNT; CDR2 reads YYREEE (reference sequence). The CDR3 totals 13 residues. The V segment lost 7 bases and the J segment 5 bases; nucleotides outside the gene matches: 9. The CDR3 loop is CASGKGAPNEQYF. The CDR3 DNA reads TGTGCCAGCGGTAAGGGGGCGCCGAACGAGCAGTACTTC.

A few counts support this clone. The CDR3 DNA follows: TGTGCCAGCAGTTTATTACAGGGGGCAGATGAAAAACTGTTTTTT. Translation: CASSLLQGADEKLFF. The V and J genes are TRBV28 and TRBJ1-4; the match to TRBD1 covers 9 bases. V lost 1 base, J lost 6 bases, and 3 bases stayed unmatched. The germline V gene encodes CDR1 MDHEN and CDR2 SYDVKM. This CDR3 comprises 15 residues.

This clone has a count of ten or more. This chain links TRBV7-2 with TRBJ2-7; D call uncertain. Germline V gene sequence: CDR1 SGHTA, CDR2 FQGNSA. The CDR3 has 14 amino acids. The V end lost 5 bases, the J end lost 2 bases, and 13 bases lay between the germline ends. CDR3 in amino acids: CASSGEPPPYEQYF. The DNA of the CDR3 is TGTGCCAGCAGCGGAGAGCCCCCACCCTACGAGCAGTACTTC.

V and J are TRBV30 and TRBJ1-2; TRBD1 agrees at 7 bases. Germline V gives CDR1 GTSNPN, CDR2 SVGIG (reference sequence). The CDR3 totals 15 residues. V was pared by 0 bases and J by 8 bases, with 12 bases of the junction left unmatched. The CDR3 DNA sequence: TGTGCCTGGAGTGTACAGCCCGGACAGGCGGAAGGCTACACCTTC. Amino acid sequence: CAWSVQPGQAEGYTF. The variable domain in full, with the rest retrieved from reference TRBV30 and TRBJ1-2, is SQTIHQWPATLVQPVGSPLSLECTVEGTSNPNLYWYRQAAGRGLQLLFYSVGIGQISSEVPQNLSASRPQDRQFILSSKKLLLSDSGFYLCAWSVQPGQAEGYTFGSGTRLTVV.

The chain carries TRBV4-1 and TRBJ2-7, with a tentative D call TRBD1 (6 bases). Germline V gene data show CDR1 as MGHRA and CDR2 as YSYEKL. V was clipped by 0 bases and J by 5 bases, with 14 bases between them. There are 15 residues in the CDR3. CDR3 in amino acids: CASSQEKDSRNEQYF. As DNA, the CDR3 is TGCGCCAGCAGCCAAGAGAAGGACAGTCGCAACGAGCAGTACTTC.

This clone was seen a few times. The chain combines TRBV27 with TRBJ1-2, with D possibly matching TRBD1 (5 bases). CDR1 and CDR2 (germline): MNHEY, SMNVEV (reference sequence). This CDR3 comprises 13 residues. Trimming stripped 5 bases from V and 4 bases from J, with 11 bases between. The CDR3: CASSPGPSYGYTF. DNA of the CDR3: TGTGCCAGCAGTCCGGGACCCAGCTATGGCTACACCTTC.

This clone occurred a few times. The chain has TRBV10-3 and TRBJ2-7; unclear D gene. The ends were cut back, 0 bases at V and 0 bases at J, with 6 bases in the middle. This CDR3 contains 14 residues. Germline V gives CDR1 ENHRY, CDR2 SYGVKD. The CDR3 DNA reads TGTGCCATCAGTGAGTCTACGCTCTCCTACGAGCAGTACTTC. Its protein product is CAISESTLSYEQYF.

The V and J genes are TRBV13 and TRBJ2-7; 11 nucleotides match TRBD1. Germline CDR1 and CDR2: PRHDT and FYEKMQ (reference sequence). This CDR3 is 17 amino acids long. V gave up 6 bases and J gave up 0 bases; unmatched junction bases: 10. CDR3 nucleotides: TGTGCCAGCAGTGAATTTTGGGACAGGGGGAACTCCTACGAGCAGTACTTC. It encodes CASSEFWDRGNSYEQYF.

The table lists this clone with a few counts. The chain links TRBV29-1 to TRBJ2-1; 15 bases agree with TRBD2. V was pared by 5 bases and J by 2 bases, with 10 bases of the junction left unmatched. The V gene's germline CDR1 is SQVTM and CDR2 ANQGSEA. This CDR3 is built from 18 residues. CDR3 DNA sequence: TGCAGCGTTCCCTTCGGGGGACTAGCGGGGGGAACCTACAATGAGCAGTTCTTC. Protein product: CSVPFGGLAGGTYNEQFF.

The V and J genes are TRBV19 and TRBJ1-1; D gene ambiguous. This CDR3 has 14 residues. Germline CDR1 and CDR2: LNHDA and SQIVND (reference sequence). The germline V and J ends were trimmed by 1 base and 1 base, with 7 bases remaining between them. As DNA, the CDR3 is TGTGCCAGTAGTATAGGAGACCCGAACACTGAAGCTTTCTTT. Its protein product is CASSIGDPNTEAFF.

This clone was observed at least ten times. The CDR3 DNA reads as TGTGCCAGCACCACTAGCGCCCCTTCAGATACGCAGTATTTT. Residues: CASTTSAPSDTQYF. The rearrangement links TRBV6-4 to TRBJ2-3; 7 bases agree with TRBD2. Germline V CDR1 and CDR2: MRHNA, SNTAGT. The CDR3 covers 14 residues. Trimming cost V 7 bases and J 4 bases; bases outside gene matches: 8.

The gene calls are TRBV13 and TRBJ2-5; D is unresolved. The CDR3 runs to 13 residues. Germline V gene data show CDR1 as PRHDT and CDR2 as FYEKMQ (reference sequence). V dropped 0 bases and J dropped 4 bases, with 6 bases sitting between them. CDR3 sequence: CASSLGLPETQYF. CDR3 nucleotide sequence: TGTGCCAGCAGCTTAGGCCTGCCAGAGACCCAGTACTTC.

This chain joins TRBV4-1 and TRBJ1-2, with TRBD1 identical over 8 bases. Germline CDR1 reads MGHRA; CDR2 reads YSYEKL. There are 16 residues in the CDR3. Germline trimming cut 0 bases from V and 0 bases from J; bases unmatched to any gene: 3. CDR3 in DNA: TGCGCCAGCAGCCAAGATGGGACAGGAGCTAACTATGGCTACACCTTC. Translation: CASSQDGTGANYGYTF.

The chain carries TRBV29-1 and TRBJ2-5, with D perhaps TRBD2 (5 bases). The CDR3 runs 16 residues. Trimming took 6 bases from V and 0 from J, leaving 20 bases between them. Germline values: CDR1 SQVTM, CDR2 ANQGSEA. CDR3: CSVIRESGEYQETQYF. Written as DNA, the CDR3 is TGCAGCGTCATACGTGAGAGCGGAGAGTACCAAGAGACCCAGTACTTC.

CDR3 loop: CASGGLTSEETQYF. The CDR3, as DNA: TGTGCCAGCGGGGGACTCACTTCCGAAGAGACCCAGTACTTC. J is TRBJ2-5 and V is TRBV7-9; weak D call: TRBD2 (6 bases). Germline values: CDR1 SEHNR, CDR2 FQNEAQ (reference sequence). There are 14 residues in the CDR3. Trimming took 8 bases from V and 3 from J, leaving 16 bases between them.

This clone appeared many times. The chain is built from TRBV7-2 and TRBJ2-4; 10 nucleotides align to TRBD2. The CDR3 has 15 residues. The V segment lost 5 bases and the J segment 7 bases; nucleotides outside the gene matches: 8. CDR1 SGHTA and CDR2 FQGNSA come from the germline V gene. The CDR3 reads CASSPEAGGTNIQYF. The CDR3 nucleotides read TGTGCCAGCAGCCCTGAAGCGGGAGGGACGAACATTCAGTACTTC.